The entry below describes one T cell receptor (beta chain). What this receptor recognizes is not known. No base-level quality is on record; no much larger clone is a single base apart. This entry is derived from a study of blood T cell repertoires in COVID-19 (dated by TCRdb to about 2020). Context from the whole study: The collaborator samples originated in the United States, Italy and Spain and spanned the acute and convalescent phases of COVID-19. The prospective study material was composed of cDNA or gDNA derived from T cells, B-cell-depleted T cells, or PBMCs. Deeply sampled blood TCRbeta repertoires from subjects exposed to, actively infected with, or recovered from COVID-19 were included in the dataset. A freely available public database, intended as a resource for researchers studying the immune response to SARS-CoV-2, is where the repertoires were released. Samples were obtained from the ongoing ImmuneRACE study (first 160 participants) and from over 1,000 subjects provided by 6 global collaborators. The sample metadata nearly always contained a de-identified subject ID, COVID-19 status, age in years and sex. HLA class I and class II types, where available, came from metadata supplied by the sample provider rather than from assay-based typing.

TCRbeta CDR3 regions were amplified from genomic DNA using the immunoSEQ Assay, a bias-controlled multiplex PCR. From the authors' description of their analysis: The number of nucleated cells in each sample was estimated from the amplification of reference gene primers within the assay. To quantify the absolute abundance of each unique TCRbeta CDR3 rearrangement, sequence reads were collapsed and filtered. For each sample, productive Simpson clonality was calculated as the square root of Simpson's diversity index across productive rearrangements. TCRdb retrieved this table from immuneACCESS and kept in-frame rearrangements only. Not all clones are present; in checked studies, unresolved V genes account for under half, and no reason is known for the remainder. That table is the source of V, J and clone size, and D and trimming were worked out from the DNA. For this sample the table gives approximately 300,000 clones, of which more than 75% were detected only once. About 1.6% of the sample rests with the top ten.

The collaborating institutions used their own protocols to collect whole blood in K2EDTA tubes. Collaborator samples were shipped for TCRbeta analysis as frozen whole blood, isolated PBMCs, or DNA extracted from either sample type. Trimming takes 1 base off V and 0 bases off J; junction bases not matched to a gene: 8. CDR1 and CDR2 are drawn from the germline V gene: MDHEN, SYDVKM. Reading from cysteine to phenylalanine, the CDR3 counts 17 amino acids. The sequence is cut down to CDR3 DNA, 51 bases in frame from base 1. The full study reports these points: Clinical and demographic metadata were provided uncurated, with the amount varying by source and participant.

Here the chain combines TRBV28 and TRBJ1-1, with TRBD1 matching 7 junction bases. The sequenced sample consisted of peripheral blood. The TCR was taken from a woman between 45 and 60 years old with acute or convalescent COVID-19. The DNA is TGTGCCAGCAGTTTATTGACAGGGTCTTCCATGAACACTGAAGCTTTCTTT. This codes for CASSLLTGSSMNTEAFF.